These T cell receptor beta chains were read from a single sample in a study of blood T cells in healthy people across ages. TCRdb independently ran MiXCR on the 5' RACE reads; one entry per CDR3 protein. The sample includes 1.8 million or so distinct CDR3 sequences, 30% to 40% of them seen just once. Sequencing input: blood. Receptor source: a human donor in good health. Each CDR3 is given with its conserved first and last residue. The order of the fields is D gene, clone size, J gene, V gene, CDR3 DNA, CDR3 protein. D genes are given only for firm matches. Expanded clones get a size class; other rows say once, few or many, or leave the size out.

>.|.|TRBJ2-5|TRBV6-5
TGTGCCAGCAGTGCGACACGGACCCAAGAGACCCAGTACTTC
CASSATRTQETQYF
>.|few|TRBJ2-5|TRBV10-3
TGTGCCATCAGTTCTGTGAGTGAGACCCAGTACTTC
CAISSVSETQYF
>TRBD1|.|TRBJ1-2|TRBV20-1
TGCAGTGCTAGTCAGGGGGTCGGGTATGGCTACACCTTC
CSASQGVGYGYTF
>.|.|TRBJ2-3|TRBV15
TGTGCCACCGGGCTAACTGGTACAGATACGCAGTATTTT
CATGLTGTDTQYF
>.|.|TRBJ2-3|TRBV20-1
TGCAGTGCTAGACCAGCCACCCTCACAGATACGCAGTATTTT
CSARPATLTDTQYF
>.|few|TRBJ2-3|TRBV3-1
TGTGCCAGCAGCCAGACCCTAAGGGGGGATACGCAGTATTTT
CASSQTLRGDTQYF
>TRBD1|.|TRBJ2-1|TRBV7-9
TGTGCCAGCAGCCCTCGGACAGGGTCCTACGAGCAGTTCTTC
CASSPRTGSYEQFF
>TRBD2|.|TRBJ2-1|TRBV9
TGTGCCAGCGCTAGGTCGGGACTAGCGGGGGGGAATGAGCAGTTCTTC
CASARSGLAGGNEQFF
>.|once|TRBJ2-5|TRBV28
TGTGCCAGCAGTCGGCGGGACTTTCAAGAGACCCAGTACTTC
CASSRRDFQETQYF
>TRBD1|.|TRBJ1-6|TRBV30
TGTGCCTGGACCAAACGGGCAGGGGGAGATTCACCCCTCCACTTT
CAWTKRAGGDSPLHF
>TRBD1|.|TRBJ2-7|TRBV12-3/TRBV12-4
TGTGCCAGCAGTTTAAGGGGACAGGTAGCCTACGGGCAGTACTTC
CASSLRGQVAYGQYF
>TRBD1|.|TRBJ1-2|TRBV4-1
TGCGCCAGCAGCCAACCCCAGACAGGGGGCCGGGGCTACACCTTC
CASSQPQTGGRGYTF
>.|.|TRBJ2-7|TRBV11-1
TGTGCCAGCAGCTTAGCTCCGGGACATACCTACGAGCAGTACTTC
CASSLAPGHTYEQYF
>.|.|TRBJ2-7|TRBV29-1
TGCAGCGTTCTTTTTTGGACTATCAGCTCCTACGAGCAGTACTTC
CSVLFWTISSYEQYF
>.|.|TRBJ2-3|TRBV7-9
TGTGCCAGCAGTTTAGATTTTCGAGGGAGCGACGATACGCAGTATTTT
CASSLDFRGSDDTQYF
>.|once|TRBJ1-1|TRBV12-3/TRBV12-4
TGTGCCAGCAGTTCCTCCTTGTTGGGGGGCGACACTGAAGCTTTCTTT
CASSSSLLGGDTEAFF
>.|.|TRBJ1-4|TRBV27
TGTGCCAGCAGTCCTCCCCGTTCCTCAACTAATGAAAAACTGTTTTTT
CASSPPRSSTNEKLFF
>.|few|TRBJ1-6|TRBV14
TGTGCCAGCAGCCCTCTAGCCGGGGGGGCAGGTTCACCCCTCCACTTT
CASSPLAGGAGSPLHF
>TRBD1|many|TRBJ2-1|TRBV5-6
TGTGCCAGCAGCTTGGGTTCTGCAGGGGGTACCCATGAGCAGTTCTTC
CASSLGSAGGTHEQFF
>.|.|TRBJ2-1|TRBV21-1
TGTGCCAGCAGCAAAGCGCGGGCGGCCCGGGGCAATGAGCAGTTCTTC
CASSKARAARGNEQFF
>.|many|TRBJ2-5|TRBV6-2/TRBV6-3
TGTGCCAGCAGTTCCCGACGGGAGACCCAGTACTTC
CASSSRRETQYF
>.|.|TRBJ2-1|TRBV19
TGTGCCAGTAGTACCGTAAAGAGGCAGTTCTTC
CASSTVKRQFF
>.|.|TRBJ1-1|TRBV28
TGTGCCAGCGTTCGTTTCGCTCAAGCGATGAACACTGAAGCTTTCTTT
CASVRFAQAMNTEAFF
>.|many|TRBJ2-3|TRBV7-2
TGTGCCAGCAGCTGGGGGACTAGCACAGATACGCAGTATTTT
CASSWGTSTDTQYF
>.|few|TRBJ1-1|TRBV20-1
TGCAGTGCTATCGAGGCCTCGAACACTGAAGCTTTCTTT
CSAIEASNTEAFF
>.|.|TRBJ2-3|TRBV28
TGTGCCAGCAGTCTTCGGACCGAGATGGTGAACACAGATACGCAGTATTTT
CASSLRTEMVNTDTQYF
>.|few|TRBJ1-1|TRBV12-3/TRBV12-4
TGTGCCAGCAGTTTTCCGGGGGTTGAAGCTTTCTTT
CASSFPGVEAFF
>TRBD1|.|TRBJ2-7|TRBV19
TGTGCCAGTAGTCGACCGGGACAGGGTAAAAGCGAGCAGTACTTC
CASSRPGQGKSEQYF
>.|few|TRBJ2-5|TRBV2
TGTGCCAGCAGTGAAGCGGGGGGTAGCGAGACCCAGTACTTC
CASSEAGGSETQYF
>.|few|TRBJ2-5|TRBV7-8
TGTGCCAGCAGCTCACCCGGACAGCTCCAAGAGACCCAGTACTTC
CASSSPGQLQETQYF
>.|.|TRBJ1-5|TRBV20-1
TGCAGTGCTAGAGGCACAGAGATTCAGCCCCAGCATTTT
CSARGTEIQPQHF
>.|.|TRBJ2-7|TRBV6-5
TGTGCCGGCAGTCGATTGAGGGGGAGCTACGAGCAGTACTTC
CAGSRLRGSYEQYF
>.|once|TRBJ2-7|TRBV14
TGTGCCAGCAGCCCCCATCGGGGACCCTGCGAGCAGTACTTC
CASSPHRGPCEQYF
>TRBD1|.|TRBJ1-5|TRBV25-1
TGTGCCAGCAGTGAGGCAGGGGGCGGCAATCAGCTCCAGCATTTT
CASSEAGGGNQLQHF
>.|few|TRBJ2-7|TRBV6-1
TGTGCCAGCAGCCTGGACGGGACCGACTCCTACGAGCAGTACTTC
CASSLDGTDSYEQYF
>.|few|TRBJ1-5|TRBV20-1
TGCAGTGCTAGCCCCTTTCAGGGGAATCAGCCCCAGCATTTT
CSASPFQGNQPQHF
>.|.|TRBJ2-5|TRBV20-1
TGCAGTGCCCTGAGGGAAGAGACCCAGTACTTC
CSALREETQYF
>.|.|TRBJ1-2|TRBV28
TGTGCCAGCAAACAAACCGATGGCTACACCTTC
CASKQTDGYTF
>TRBD1|.|TRBJ1-1|TRBV28
TGTGCCAGCAGTAGTCCCGGGACAGGGACGGCTTTCTTT
CASSSPGTGTAFF
>.|.|TRBJ1-6|TRBV6-5
TGTGCCAGCACCCCGGGACAAGCAATTTCACCCCTCCACTTT
CASTPGQAISPLHF
>.|few|TRBJ1-1|TRBV12-3/TRBV12-4
TGTGCCAGCAGTTTTGATCGGGGGCAGGTTCCTAACACTGAAGCTTTCTTT
CASSFDRGQVPNTEAFF
>.|.|TRBJ1-1|TRBV6-5
TGTGCCAGCAGTTACTTCCGGGGAGAGAACACTGAAGCTTTCTTT
CASSYFRGENTEAFF
>.|few|TRBJ2-7|TRBV2
TGTGCCAGCAGTGGGCCGAGCCCTTACGAGCAGTACTTC
CASSGPSPYEQYF
>.|few|TRBJ1-1|TRBV7-3
TGTGCCAGCAGCTTGCTGACAGCTTTGAACACTGAAGCTTTCTTT
CASSLLTALNTEAFF
>.|few|TRBJ2-3|TRBV5-5
TGTGCCAGCAGCTTAGATTTACGACGGGGCCGGGAGGATACGCAGTATTTT
CASSLDLRRGREDTQYF
>.|.|TRBJ2-6|TRBV7-9
TGTGCCAGCAGCTTAGTGATTGGGGATTATATGTTCTCTGGGGCCAACGTCCTGACTTTC
CASSLVIGDYMFSGANVLTF
>.|few|TRBJ2-3|TRBV7-2
TGTGCCAGCAGCTTTAGCACGACAGATACGCAGTATTTT
CASSFSTTDTQYF
>TRBD1|few|TRBJ1-1|TRBV29-1
TGCAGCGTTGAAGATCGAAGGGGGCTGATGGCTTTCTTT
CSVEDRRGLMAFF
>.|.|TRBJ2-1|TRBV6-8
TGTGCCAGCAGTTACGGAGGGCTTCTCAGCAATGAGCAGTTCTTC
CASSYGGLLSNEQFF
>.|.|TRBJ1-4|TRBV19
TGTGCCAGTAGCCAAGGGGGGGACAATGAAAAACTGTTTTTT
CASSQGGDNEKLFF